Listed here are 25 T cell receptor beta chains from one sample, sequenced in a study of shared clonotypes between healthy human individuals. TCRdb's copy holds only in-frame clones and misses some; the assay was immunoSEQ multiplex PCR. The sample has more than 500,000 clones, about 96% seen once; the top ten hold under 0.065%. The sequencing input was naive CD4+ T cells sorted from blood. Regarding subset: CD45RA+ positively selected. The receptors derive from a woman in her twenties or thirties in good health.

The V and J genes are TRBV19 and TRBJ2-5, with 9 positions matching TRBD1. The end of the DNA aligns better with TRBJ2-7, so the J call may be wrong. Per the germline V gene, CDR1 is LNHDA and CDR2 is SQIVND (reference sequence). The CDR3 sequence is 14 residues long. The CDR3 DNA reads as TGTGCCAGTAGTATGGGGGACAGGGCGGACGAGCAGTACTTC. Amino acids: CASSMGDRADEQYF.

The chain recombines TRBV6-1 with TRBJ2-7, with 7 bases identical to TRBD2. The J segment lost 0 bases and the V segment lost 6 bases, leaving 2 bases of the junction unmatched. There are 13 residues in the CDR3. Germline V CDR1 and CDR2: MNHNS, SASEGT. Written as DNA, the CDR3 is TGTGCCAGCAGGTGGGGGGGCTCCTACGAGCAGTACTTC. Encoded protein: CASRWGGSYEQYF.

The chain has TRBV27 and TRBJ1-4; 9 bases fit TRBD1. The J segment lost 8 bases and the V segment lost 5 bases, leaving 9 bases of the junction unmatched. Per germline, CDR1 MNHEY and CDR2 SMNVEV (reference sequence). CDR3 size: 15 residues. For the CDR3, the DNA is TGTGCCAGCAGTCCCGGGGACAGGGCAGGAGAAAAACTGTTTTTT. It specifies CASSPGDRAGEKLFF.

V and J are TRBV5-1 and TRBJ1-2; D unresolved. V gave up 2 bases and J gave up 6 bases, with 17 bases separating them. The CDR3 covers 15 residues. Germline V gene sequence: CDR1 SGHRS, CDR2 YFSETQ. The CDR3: CASSLGLGYEDGYTF. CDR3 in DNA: TGCGCCAGCAGCTTAGGGCTTGGGTATGAGGATGGCTACACCTTC.

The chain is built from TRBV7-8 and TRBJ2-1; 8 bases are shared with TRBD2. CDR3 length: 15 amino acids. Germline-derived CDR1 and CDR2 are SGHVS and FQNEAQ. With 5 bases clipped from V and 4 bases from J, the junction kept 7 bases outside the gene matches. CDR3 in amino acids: CASSPPGTRYNEQFF. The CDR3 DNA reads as TGTGCCAGCAGCCCGCCCGGGACTAGATACAATGAGCAGTTCTTC. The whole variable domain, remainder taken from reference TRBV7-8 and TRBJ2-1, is GAGVSQSPRYKVAKRGQDVALRCDPISGHVSLFWYQQALGQGPEFLTYFQNEAQLDKSGLPSDRFFAERPEGSVSTLKIQRTQQEDSAVYLCASSPPGTRYNEQFFGPGTRLTVL.

The CDR3 loop reads CASSAGTSSYNEQFF. The CDR3 nucleotides read TGTGCCAGCAGTGCCGGGACTAGCTCCTACAATGAGCAGTTCTTC. V is TRBV2 and J is TRBJ2-1; 8 bases are shared with TRBD2. The CDR3 consists of 15 residues. Germline V gene lookup returns CDR1 SNHLY and CDR2 FYNNEI. The ends lost 4 bases at V and 0 bases at J; junction bases unmatched: 2.

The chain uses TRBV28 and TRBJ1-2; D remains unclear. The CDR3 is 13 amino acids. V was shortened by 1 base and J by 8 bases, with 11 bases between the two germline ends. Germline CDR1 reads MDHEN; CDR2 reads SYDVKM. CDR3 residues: CASSLSGDNGYTF. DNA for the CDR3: TGTGCCAGCAGTTTATCGGGAGATAACGGCTACACCTTC.

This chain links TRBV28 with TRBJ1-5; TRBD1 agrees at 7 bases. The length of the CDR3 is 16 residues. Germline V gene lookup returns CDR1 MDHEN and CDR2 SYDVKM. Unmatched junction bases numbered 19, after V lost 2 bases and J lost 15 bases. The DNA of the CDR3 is TGTGCCAGCAGTTTAAGTTATTCCGGGACAGTCCCCTCCCGGCATTTT. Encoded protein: CASSLSYSGTVPSRHF.

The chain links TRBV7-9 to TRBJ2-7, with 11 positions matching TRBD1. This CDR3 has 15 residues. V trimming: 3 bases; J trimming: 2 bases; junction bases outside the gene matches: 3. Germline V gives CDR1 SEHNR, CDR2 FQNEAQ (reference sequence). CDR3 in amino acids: CASSFPGQGAYEQYF. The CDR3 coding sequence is TGTGCCAGCAGCTTCCCGGGACAGGGGGCCTACGAGCAGTACTTC.

Here the CDR3 DNA reads TGTGCCAGCAGTGCGGGCGGGAGCTCCTACGAGCAGTACTTC. This gives the protein CASSAGGSSYEQYF. The chain uses TRBV2 and TRBJ2-7, with 7 bases matching TRBD2. The CDR3 extends over 14 amino acids. V shed 4 bases and J 0 bases; nucleotides not matched to a gene: 3. CDR1 is SNHLY, CDR2 FYNNEI, per germline.

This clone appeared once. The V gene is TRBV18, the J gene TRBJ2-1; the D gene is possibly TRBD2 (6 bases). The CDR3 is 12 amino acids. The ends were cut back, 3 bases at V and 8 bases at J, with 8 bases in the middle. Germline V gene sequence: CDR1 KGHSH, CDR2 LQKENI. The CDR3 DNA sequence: TGTGCCAGCTCACCCCGGGAGCATGAGCAGTTCTTC. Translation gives CASSPREHEQFF.

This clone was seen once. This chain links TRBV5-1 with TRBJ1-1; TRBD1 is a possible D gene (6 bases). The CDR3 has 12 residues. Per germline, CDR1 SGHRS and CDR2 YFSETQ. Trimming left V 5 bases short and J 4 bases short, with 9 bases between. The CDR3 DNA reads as TGCGCCAGCAGTAAGGACAGCACTGAAGCTTTCTTT. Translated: CASSKDSTEAFF.

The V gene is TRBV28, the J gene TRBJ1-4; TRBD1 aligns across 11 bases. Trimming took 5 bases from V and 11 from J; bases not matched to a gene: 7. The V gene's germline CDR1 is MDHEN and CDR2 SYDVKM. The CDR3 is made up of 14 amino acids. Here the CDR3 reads CASSPGQGAEKLFF. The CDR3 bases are TGTGCCAGCAGTCCAGGACAGGGGGCAGAGAAACTGTTTTTT.

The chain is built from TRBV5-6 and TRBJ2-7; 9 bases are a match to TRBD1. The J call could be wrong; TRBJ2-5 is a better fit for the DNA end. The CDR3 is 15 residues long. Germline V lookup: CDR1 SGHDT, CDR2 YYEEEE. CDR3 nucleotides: TGTGCCAGCAGCCAAATCGGGGACAGGGCAGAGACCCAGTACTTC. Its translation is CASSQIGDRAETQYF.

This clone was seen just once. This CDR3 is CASSTRTGSYEQYF. Here the CDR3 DNA reads TGTGCCAGTAGTACCCGGACAGGGTCCTACGAGCAGTACTTC. This chain connects TRBV19 to TRBJ2-5; 8 bases are shared with TRBD1. The J call may be faulty, since TRBJ2-7 better matches the DNA end. This CDR3 is built from 14 residues. Germline assignment: CDR1 LNHDA and CDR2 SQIVND (reference sequence).

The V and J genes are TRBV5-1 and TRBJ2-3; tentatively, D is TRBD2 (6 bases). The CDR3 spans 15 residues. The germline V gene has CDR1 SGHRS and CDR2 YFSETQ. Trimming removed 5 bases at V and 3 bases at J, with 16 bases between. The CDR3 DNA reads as TGCGCCAGCAGTCCGCGATGGGGGGAGACAGATACGCAGTATTTT. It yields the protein CASSPRWGETDTQYF.

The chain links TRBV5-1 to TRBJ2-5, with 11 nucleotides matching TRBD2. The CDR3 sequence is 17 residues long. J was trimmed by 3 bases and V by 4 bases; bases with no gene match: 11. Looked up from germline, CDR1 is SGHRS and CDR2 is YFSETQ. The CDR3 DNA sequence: TGCGCCAGCAGCAGCGTGTTAGCGGGAGGGGATGAAGAGACCCAGTACTTC. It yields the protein CASSSVLAGGDEETQYF.

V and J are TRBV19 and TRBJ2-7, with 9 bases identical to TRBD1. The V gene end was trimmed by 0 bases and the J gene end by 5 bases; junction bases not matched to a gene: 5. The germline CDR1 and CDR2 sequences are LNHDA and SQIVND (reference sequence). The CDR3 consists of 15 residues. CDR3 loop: CASSIEDRGIDEQYF. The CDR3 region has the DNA TGTGCCAGTAGTATAGAGGACAGGGGCATCGACGAGCAGTACTTC. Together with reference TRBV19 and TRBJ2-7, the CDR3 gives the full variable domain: DGGITQSPKYLFRKEGQNVTLSCEQNLNHDAMYWYRQDPGQGLRLIYYSQIVNDFQKGDIAEGYSVSREKKESFPLTVTSAQKNPTAFYLCASSIEDRGIDEQYFGPGTRLTVT.

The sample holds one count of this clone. CDR3 DNA sequence: TGTGCCAGTAGCGTACTTGGGGTAGGCCACGAGCAGTACTTC. Residues: CASSVLGVGHEQYF. The chain uses TRBV19 and TRBJ2-7; no clear D. V lost 6 bases and J 5 bases, leaving 17 bases between the germline ends. The CDR3 runs 14 residues. CDR1 is LNHDA, CDR2 SQIVND, per germline (reference sequence).

The CDR3 DNA sequence: TGTGCCAGCTCACCAGTGACAGGGGCGGTCAATCAGCCCCAGCATTTT. Translated, it gives CASSPVTGAVNQPQHF. V is TRBV18 and J is TRBJ1-5, with TRBD1 matching over 8 bases. The CDR3 covers 16 residues. The V segment lost 2 bases and the J segment 3 bases; nucleotides outside the gene matches: 6. Germline V gene data show CDR1 as KGHSH and CDR2 as LQKENI.

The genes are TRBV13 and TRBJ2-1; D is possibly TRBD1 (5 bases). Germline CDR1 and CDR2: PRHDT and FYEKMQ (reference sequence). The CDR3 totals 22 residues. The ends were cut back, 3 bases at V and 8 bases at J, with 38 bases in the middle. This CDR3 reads CASSFGWAWQGRDILSRHEQFF. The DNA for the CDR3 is TGTGCCAGCAGCTTTGGATGGGCGTGGCAGGGAAGAGATATCCTAAGCCGCCATGAGCAGTTCTTC.

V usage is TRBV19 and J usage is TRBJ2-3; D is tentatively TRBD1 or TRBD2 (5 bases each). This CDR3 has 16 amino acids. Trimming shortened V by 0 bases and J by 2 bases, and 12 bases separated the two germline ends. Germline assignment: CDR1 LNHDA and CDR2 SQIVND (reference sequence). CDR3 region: CASSIDPLGDTDTQYF. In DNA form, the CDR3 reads TGTGCCAGTAGTATAGATCCTCTGGGGGACACAGATACGCAGTATTTT.

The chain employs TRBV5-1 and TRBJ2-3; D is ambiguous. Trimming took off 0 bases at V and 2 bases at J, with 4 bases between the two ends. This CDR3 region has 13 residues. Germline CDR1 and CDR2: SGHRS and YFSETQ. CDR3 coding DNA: TGCGCCAGCAGCTTGGTCATCACAGATACGCAGTATTTT. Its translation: CASSLVITDTQYF.

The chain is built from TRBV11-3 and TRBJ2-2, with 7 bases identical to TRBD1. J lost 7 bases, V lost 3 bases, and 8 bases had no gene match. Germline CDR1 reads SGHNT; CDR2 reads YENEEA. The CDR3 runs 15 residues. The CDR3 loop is CASSFGDSLHGELFF. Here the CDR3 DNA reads TGTGCCAGCAGCTTTGGGGACAGCCTGCACGGGGAGCTGTTTTTT. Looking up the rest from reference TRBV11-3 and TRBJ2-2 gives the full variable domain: EAGVVQSPRYKIIEKKQPVAFWCNPISGHNTLYWYLQNLGQGPELLIRYENEEAVDDSQLPKDRFSAERLKGVDSTLKIQPAELGDSAVYLCASSFGDSLHGELFFGEGSRLTVL.

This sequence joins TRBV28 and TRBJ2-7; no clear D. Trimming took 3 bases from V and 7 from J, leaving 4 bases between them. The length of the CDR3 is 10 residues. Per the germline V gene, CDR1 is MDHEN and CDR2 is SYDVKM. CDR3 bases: TGTGCCAGCAGTTTGGAGGAGCAGTACTTC. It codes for CASSLEEQYF.